These T cell receptor beta chains were read from a single sample in a study of blood T cell repertoires in COVID-19. The assay was immunoSEQ multiplex PCR, and TCRdb's table has in-frame clones only and misses some. This table holds 300,000 to 450,000 clones, approximately 89% found once. Material: PBMCs or T cells enriched from blood (not recorded which). The source of these receptors is a man aged 40-50 years in a cohort exposed to, infected with or recovered from COVID-19 (not recorded which). Each CDR3 is given with its conserved first and last residue. The order of the fields is clone size, V gene, D gene, J gene, CDR3 protein, CDR3 DNA. A D gene is named only where the DNA matches it firmly. Only some rows state a clone size, as once, few, many or a class for expanded clones.

NA,TRBV10-3,NA,TRBJ2-5,CAISLGTEQETQYF,TGTGCCATCAGCCTAGGGACTGAACAAGAGACCCAGTACTTC
few,TRBV12-5,NA,TRBJ1-1,CASGLTGGRTEAFF,TGTGCTAGTGGTTTGACGGGGGGGCGGACTGAAGCTTTCTTT
NA,TRBV4-2,NA,TRBJ2-1,CASSQDRQTSLYNEQFF,TGTGCCAGCAGCCAAGACAGACAAACGTCCCTATACAATGAGCAGTTCTTC
NA,TRBV5-6,TRBD2,TRBJ2-7,CASSPGTTYEQYF,TGTGCCAGCAGCCCCGGGACTACCTACGAGCAGTACTTC
NA,TRBV6-5,TRBD1,TRBJ1-4,CASSYRGRGEKLFF,TGTGCCAGCAGTTACAGGGGGCGCGGGGAAAAACTGTTTTTT
once,TRBV30,TRBD1,TRBJ2-3,CAWSVQGADTQYF,TGTGCCTGGAGTGTACAGGGGGCAGATACGCAGTATTTT
NA,TRBV27,NA,TRBJ1-4,CASRPPGMGLRKLFF,TGTGCCAGCAGGCCACCAGGGATGGGGTTGCGGAAACTGTTTTTT
NA,TRBV6-5,NA,TRBJ2-7,CASSYGRLYEQYF,TGTGCCAGCAGTTATGGCAGGCTCTACGAGCAGTACTTC
NA,TRBV30,TRBD2,TRBJ2-7,CAWRTMGLAGVDEQYF,TGTGCCTGGAGGACTATGGGACTAGCGGGAGTGGACGAGCAGTACTTC
NA,TRBV10-3,TRBD2,TRBJ2-1,CAIRTSANPDEQFF,TGTGCCATCAGGACTAGCGCTAACCCGGATGAGCAGTTCTTC
NA,TRBV7-9,NA,TRBJ1-2,CASSHRPANYGYTF,TGTGCCAGCAGCCACAGGCCCGCGAACTATGGCTACACCTTC